These T cell receptor beta chains were read from a single sample in a study of cytomegalovirus exposure and HLA in healthy donors. Produced via immunoSEQ multiplex PCR; TCRdb's table is partial and in-frame only. Counted here are under 250,000 clones, around three quarters occurring once; the ten biggest clones make up 3.5% to 5%. The specimen sequenced was PBMCs. The receptors derive from a young woman in good health and CMV-seropositive. CDR3s include the opening cysteine and the closing phenylalanine or tryptophan. D genes are given only for firm matches. Size is omitted from some rows. Given values are once, few, many or a class for expanded clones.

>.|TRBJ2-1|TRBV5-1|.
CASSPGGREQFF
TGCGCCAGCAGCCCCGGGGGGCGGGAGCAGTTCTTC
>TRBD2|TRBJ2-3|TRBV7-2|.
CASSLGVTSGSTDTQYF
TGTGCCAGCAGCTTAGGGGTGACTAGCGGTAGCACAGATACGCAGTATTTT
>.|TRBJ2-1|TRBV28|.
CASSLGSDASYNEQFF
TGTGCCAGCAGTTTAGGTAGCGACGCCTCCTACAATGAGCAGTTCTTC
>.|TRBJ2-7|TRBV10-2|.
CASNPQGGSYEQYF
TGCGCCAGCAACCCACAGGGCGGGTCCTACGAGCAGTACTTC
>.|TRBJ2-4|TRBV2|.
CASSEDGDIQYF
TGTGCCAGCAGTGAAGACGGGGACATTCAGTACTTC
>TRBD1|TRBJ2-1|TRBV10-3|.
CAISAGTGGRLGEQFF
TGTGCCATCAGTGCCGGCACAGGGGGCCGTCTTGGTGAGCAGTTCTTC
>.|TRBJ2-2|TRBV5-1|.
CASSLAVSGELFF
TGCGCCAGCAGCTTGGCCGTTTCCGGGGAGCTGTTTTTT
>.|TRBJ2-1|TRBV25-1|.
CASGSSGVPYNEQFF
TGTGCCAGCGGTTCCTCGGGAGTACCTTACAATGAGCAGTTCTTC
>.|TRBJ1-3|TRBV11-3|.
CASSDITPGNTIYF
TGTGCCAGCAGCGACATCACCCCTGGAAACACCATATATTTT
>.|TRBJ1-2|TRBV30|.
CALESGDLYGYTF
TGTGCCTTGGAGAGCGGGGACCTCTATGGCTACACCTTC
>TRBD1|TRBJ1-1|TRBV19|.
CASSPWDRRNTEAFF
TGTGCCAGTAGTCCCTGGGACAGGCGGAACACTGAAGCTTTCTTT
>TRBD2|TRBJ2-3|TRBV10-3|.
CAISGTSGGPDTQYF
TGTGCCATCAGCGGGACTAGCGGGGGACCAGATACGCAGTATTTT
>TRBD2|TRBJ2-7|TRBV7-2|.
CASISSGGPYEQYF
TGTGCCAGCATTTCTAGCGGGGGGCCCTACGAGCAGTACTTC
>.|TRBJ1-1|TRBV19|.
CASSRAGGRNTEAFF
TGTGCCAGTTCAAGGGCCGGGGGGCGGAACACTGAAGCTTTCTTT
>.|TRBJ2-1|TRBV6-1|.
CASSQQGSEQFF
TGTGCCAGCAGCCAACAGGGCTCCGAGCAGTTCTTC
>TRBD2|TRBJ2-1|TRBV11-3|.
CASSGQGLAVRSYNEQFF
TGTGCCAGCAGCGGTCAGGGACTAGCGGTTCGCTCCTACAATGAGCAGTTCTTC
>TRBD1|TRBJ2-7|TRBV9|.
CASSVLPGQGYEQYF
TGTGCCAGCAGCGTTCTACCGGGACAGGGGTACGAGCAGTACTTC
>.|TRBJ2-7|TRBV10-3|.
CAISGPGRGFYEQYF
TGTGCCATCAGTGGGCCGGGGCGGGGATTCTACGAGCAGTACTTC
>.|TRBJ2-1|TRBV9|.
CASSVNSGNEQFF
TGTGCCAGCAGCGTAAATTCGGGCAATGAGCAGTTCTTC
>.|TRBJ1-3|TRBV27|.
CASISSGNTIYF
TGTGCCAGCATCTCCTCTGGAAACACCATATATTTT
>TRBD2|TRBJ2-1|TRBV19|.
CASSIDTGLAGWLEQFF
TGTGCCAGTAGTATAGATACAGGACTAGCGGGGTGGCTCGAGCAGTTCTTC
>TRBD1|TRBJ1-2|TRBV11-2|.
CASSSRGNIGYTF
TGTGCCAGCAGCTCCAGGGGGAATATTGGCTACACCTTC
>.|TRBJ1-1|TRBV6-1|.
CASRLDKAFF
TGTGCCAGCAGGTTGGACAAAGCTTTCTTT
>.|TRBJ2-1|TRBV27|.
CASRTTPPNNEQFF
TGTGCCAGCAGAACAACCCCGCCAAACAATGAGCAGTTCTTC
>TRBD1|TRBJ1-3|TRBV7-6|once
CASSRNRGLGNTIYF
TGTGCCAGCAGTCGAAACAGGGGACTGGGAAACACCATATATTTT
>TRBD2|TRBJ2-3|TRBV30|.
CAWTPSRSGRSDTQYF
TGTGCCTGGACCCCCTCTCGGAGCGGGAGATCAGATACGCAGTATTTT
>.|TRBJ2-1|TRBV5-1|.
CASSLGTEHNEQFF
TGCGCCAGCAGCTTGGGGACAGAACACAATGAGCAGTTCTTC
>.|TRBJ2-7|TRBV10-2|.
CASSSRLVRATEQYF
TGCGCCAGCAGCTCGCGACTAGTCAGGGCGACCGAGCAGTACTTC
>.|TRBJ1-4|TRBV5-1|.
CASSAGWGDFEKLFF
TGCGCCAGCAGCGCGGGTTGGGGTGATTTCGAAAAACTGTTTTTT
>.|TRBJ2-6|TRBV18|.
CASSIGEGANVLTF
TGTGCCAGCTCAATAGGAGAAGGGGCCAACGTCCTGACTTTC
>.|TRBJ1-2|TRBV7-9|.
CASSLVRGRGDGYTF
TGTGCCAGCAGCTTAGTAAGGGGCCGAGGAGATGGCTACACCTTC
>.|TRBJ2-1|TRBV11-3|.
CASTLRGSNEQFF
TGTGCCAGCACCCTGCGGGGCTCCAATGAGCAGTTCTTC
>TRBD2|TRBJ2-1|TRBV6-5|.
CASSYGTSSYNEQFF
TGTGCCAGCAGTTACGGGACTAGCTCCTACAATGAGCAGTTCTTC
>TRBD1|TRBJ2-7|TRBV6-5|.
CASSYEDRAYEQYF
TGTGCCAGCAGTTACGAGGACAGGGCCTACGAGCAGTACTTC
>.|TRBJ1-1|TRBV7-9|.
CASSLGLMNTEAFF
TGTGCCAGCAGCCTTGGACTTATGAACACTGAAGCTTTCTTT
>.|TRBJ1-5|TRBV7-2|.
CASSLGSYQGGNQPQHF
TGTGCCAGCAGCTTAGGATCTTATCAGGGAGGTAATCAGCCCCAGCATTTT
>TRBD2|TRBJ2-1|TRBV13|.
CASSPPDPSLAEKDNEQFF
TGTGCCAGCAGCCCACCGGACCCATCACTAGCGGAAAAGGACAATGAGCAGTTCTTC
>TRBD2|TRBJ2-2|TRBV9|.
CASSEQRENTGELFF
TGTGCCAGCAGCGAGCAGCGGGAGAACACCGGGGAGCTGTTTTTT
>.|TRBJ2-7|TRBV5-4|.
CASSLNGRKGEQYF
TGTGCCAGCAGCTTGAATGGGAGGAAGGGCGAGCAGTACTTC
>TRBD2|TRBJ2-2|TRBV7-2|.
CASSLFTSGRRELFF
TGTGCCAGCAGCTTATTCACTAGCGGGAGAAGGGAGCTGTTTTTT
>.|TRBJ1-1|TRBV4-3|.
CASSQGKRGTKNTEAFF
TGCGCCAGCAGCCAAGGAAAAAGGGGTACGAAAAACACTGAAGCTTTCTTT
>.|TRBJ1-1|TRBV30|.
CAWSMEFTEAFF
TGTGCCTGGAGTATGGAGTTCACTGAAGCTTTCTTT